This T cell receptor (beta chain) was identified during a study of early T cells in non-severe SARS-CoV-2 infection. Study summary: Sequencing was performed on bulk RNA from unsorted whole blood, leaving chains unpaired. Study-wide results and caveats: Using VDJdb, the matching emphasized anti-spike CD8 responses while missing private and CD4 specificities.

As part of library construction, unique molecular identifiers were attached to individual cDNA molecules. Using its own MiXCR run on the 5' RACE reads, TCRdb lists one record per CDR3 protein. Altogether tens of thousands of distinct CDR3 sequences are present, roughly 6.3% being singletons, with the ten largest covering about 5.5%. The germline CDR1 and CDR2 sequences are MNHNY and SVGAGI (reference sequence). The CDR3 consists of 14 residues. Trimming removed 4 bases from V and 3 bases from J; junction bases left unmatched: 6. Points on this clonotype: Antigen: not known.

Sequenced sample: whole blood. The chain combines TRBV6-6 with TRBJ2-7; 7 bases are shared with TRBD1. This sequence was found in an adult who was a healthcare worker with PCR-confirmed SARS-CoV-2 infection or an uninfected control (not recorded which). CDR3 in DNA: TGTGCCAGCAGTTCGTTAGGGACAGTCTACGAGCAGTACTTC. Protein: CASSSLGTVYEQYF.